This record covers a single TCR beta chain. The method was immunoSEQ multiplex PCR; TCRdb's version includes in-frame clones alone and lacks a portion of them. The table records 250,000 to 300,000 clones, under 90% of them present only once. The sample originates from a study of blood T cell repertoires in COVID-19. Study context: Sources were T cells, B-cell-depleted T cells, or PBMCs; the material itself was cDNA or gDNA.

Donors in Cohort 3 who had recovered were those with two negative PCRs, healthcare professional clearance, or resolution of their symptoms. Sequencing was carried out using PBMCs or T cells enriched from blood (not recorded which). The clonotype originates from a woman in her thirties or forties who had recovered from COVID-19.

In DNA form, the CDR3 reads TGTGCCAGCTCACCACAACAGGGAGCTCAGCCCCAGCATTTT. It translates to CASSPQQGAQPQHF. This chain connects TRBV18 to TRBJ1-5, with D perhaps matching TRBD1 (6 bases). CDR3 length: 14 residues. Germline CDR1 KGHSH, CDR2 LQKENI. Trimming cost V 1 base and J 6 bases, with 10 bases left between them.